The TCR beta chain described here comes from a study of OX40 agonist ivuxolimab in advanced cancers. Regarding the complete study: The costimulatory receptor OX40 (CD134) was targeted by ivuxolimab, a fully human IgG2 agonistic monoclonal antibody. The paper reports the monotherapy dose-escalation portion (N = 52 patients) of the phase I ivuxolimab trial. Intravenous ivuxolimab was administered to patients every 2 weeks at six dose levels: 0.01, 0.1, 0.3, 1.5, 3 and 10 mg/kg. The dose-escalation cohort was approximately 83% male with a mean age of roughly 62 years, ranging from roughly 23 to 80. Three dose-escalation patients achieved partial responses, one with hepatocellular carcinoma and two with cutaneous melanoma. Patients were allowed to have had prior anti-PD-1, anti-PD-L1 or anti-CTLA-4 therapy, and approximately 40% of the dose-escalation patients had been treated with checkpoint inhibitors. Peripheral TCRbeta sequencing aimed to test whether ivuxolimab altered TCR sequence diversity and caused clonal T-cell expansion. Among the 52 dose-escalation patients, about 20 had hepatocellular carcinoma, around 15 melanoma, 9 renal cell carcinoma and 9 head and neck cancer.

Patients with a history of autoimmune disease or receiving systemic immunosuppression were excluded from the trial. Peripheral blood for TCR sequencing was collected from all dose cohorts at baseline, on cycle 4 day 1, and on cycle 7 day 1. Samples came from an open-label, multicenter, first-in-human phase I dose-escalation trial of ivuxolimab. Adults with locally advanced or metastatic head and neck squamous cell, hepatocellular, melanoma or renal cell carcinoma were enrolled in the trial. Before TCR sequencing, CD4+ and CD8+ T cells were separately sorted from peripheral blood. Genomic DNA was isolated from the sorted cells so that the TCRbeta CDR3 region could be sequenced. The immunoSEQ Assay was used to sequence the TCRbeta CDR3 regions. TCRdb obtained this table from immuneACCESS and retained in-frame rearrangements with V and J assigned. These tables miss some clones; where compared with another copy, unresolved V genes account for less than half of the shortfall, and the remainder is unexplained. In this sample the table shows approximately 47,000 clones, 85% to 90% of which occur a single time. Roughly 48% of the sample goes to the ten largest clones.

Overall study results and their limits: Which antigens the clonally expanded peripheral T cells were specific for was not determined. After ivuxolimab, more expanded clones were found on average in CD8+ T cells than in CD4+ T cells. At doses of 0.1 to 3.0 mg/kg, clonal expansion of both CD4+ and CD8+ T cells in blood was seen between baseline and week 6. Low levels of normalized T-cell clonal expansion were also seen in some patients who did not respond. In partial responders in the 0.1-3.0 mg/kg groups, normalized peripheral clonal expansion was found to be among the lowest, especially among CD8+ T cells.

This clone was seen only a few times. Its antigen is currently not known. Base qualities are not provided; no much larger clone lies one nucleotide away. The source of this sequence is an adult with an advanced solid tumor such as melanoma, head and neck, liver or kidney cancer. Sequencing used CD4+ or CD8+ T cells sorted from blood, obtained in a trial of the OX40 agonist ivuxolimab.

The bases read TGTGCCAGCAGCTTTTATGGGGCCTACTATGGCTACACCTTC. Its translation is CASSFYGAYYGYTF. The chain joins TRBV11-1 to TRBJ1-2; the D gene is perhaps TRBD1, on 5 matching bases. Between the V and J ends, shortened by 3 bases and 3 bases respectively, the junction contains 11 bases. As encoded in the germline V gene (reference sequence), CDR1 is SGHAT while CDR2 is FQDESV. The CDR3 goes from the cysteine to the phenylalanine over 14 residues. The read is trimmed to its CDR3 DNA, 42 bases read in frame from base 1.